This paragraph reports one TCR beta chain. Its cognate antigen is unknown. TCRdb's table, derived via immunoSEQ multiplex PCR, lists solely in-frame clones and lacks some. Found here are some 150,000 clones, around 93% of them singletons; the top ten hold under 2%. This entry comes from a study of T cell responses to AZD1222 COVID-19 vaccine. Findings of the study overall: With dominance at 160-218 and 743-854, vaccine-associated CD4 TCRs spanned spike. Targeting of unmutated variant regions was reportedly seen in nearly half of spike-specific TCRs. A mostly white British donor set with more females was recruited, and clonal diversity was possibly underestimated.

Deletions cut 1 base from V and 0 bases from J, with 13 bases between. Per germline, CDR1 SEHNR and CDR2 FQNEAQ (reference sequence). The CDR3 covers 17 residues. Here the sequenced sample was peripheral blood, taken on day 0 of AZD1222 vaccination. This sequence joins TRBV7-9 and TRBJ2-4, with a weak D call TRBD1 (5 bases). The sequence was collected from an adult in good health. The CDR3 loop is CASSLGRARLAKNIQYF. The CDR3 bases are TGTGCCAGCAGCTTAGGCAGGGCGAGACTAGCCAAAAACATTCAGTACTTC. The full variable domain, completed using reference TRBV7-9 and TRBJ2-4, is DTGVSQNPRHKITKRGQNVTFRCDPISEHNRLYWYRQTLGQGPEFLTYFQNEAQLEKSRLLSDRFSAERPKGSFSTLEIQRTEQGDSAMYLCASSLGRARLAKNIQYFGAGTRLSVL.